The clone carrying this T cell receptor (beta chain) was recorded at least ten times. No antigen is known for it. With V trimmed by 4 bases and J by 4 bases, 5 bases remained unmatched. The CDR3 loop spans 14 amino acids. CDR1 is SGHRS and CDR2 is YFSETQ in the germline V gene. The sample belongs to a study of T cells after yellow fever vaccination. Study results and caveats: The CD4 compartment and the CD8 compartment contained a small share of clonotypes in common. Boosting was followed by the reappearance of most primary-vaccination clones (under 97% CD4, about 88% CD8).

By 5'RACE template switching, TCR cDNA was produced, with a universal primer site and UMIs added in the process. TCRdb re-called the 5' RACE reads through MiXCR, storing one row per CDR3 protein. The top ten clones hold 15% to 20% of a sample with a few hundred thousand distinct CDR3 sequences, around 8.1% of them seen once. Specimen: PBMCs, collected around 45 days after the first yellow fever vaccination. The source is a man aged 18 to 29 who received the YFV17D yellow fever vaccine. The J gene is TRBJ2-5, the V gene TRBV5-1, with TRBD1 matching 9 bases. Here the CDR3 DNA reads TGCGCCAGCAGCGCGGGGACAGGGTTAGAGACCCAGTACTTC. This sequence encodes CASSAGTGLETQYF.